This T cell receptor beta chain appears in the sequencing data of a study of HIV-infected patients and healthy controls. TCRdb re-called the 5' RACE reads through MiXCR, storing one row per CDR3 protein. The repertoire has more than 60,000 distinct CDR3 sequences, about 19% of them found once; the top ten carry about 1.3%. The ends lost 1 base at V and 5 bases at J; junction bases unmatched: 4. The CDR3 covers 15 residues. Germline V gene lookup returns CDR1 LNHDA and CDR2 SQIVND (reference sequence). This clonotype was sampled from a human donor in good health. This chain uses TRBV19 with TRBJ2-1; 8 bases align to TRBD2. The sequenced sample was CD4+ T cells from blood. The CDR3 DNA follows: TGTGCCAGTAGTATAGGCCTGGGACTAGACAATGAGCAGTTCTTC. It specifies CASSIGLGLDNEQFF.